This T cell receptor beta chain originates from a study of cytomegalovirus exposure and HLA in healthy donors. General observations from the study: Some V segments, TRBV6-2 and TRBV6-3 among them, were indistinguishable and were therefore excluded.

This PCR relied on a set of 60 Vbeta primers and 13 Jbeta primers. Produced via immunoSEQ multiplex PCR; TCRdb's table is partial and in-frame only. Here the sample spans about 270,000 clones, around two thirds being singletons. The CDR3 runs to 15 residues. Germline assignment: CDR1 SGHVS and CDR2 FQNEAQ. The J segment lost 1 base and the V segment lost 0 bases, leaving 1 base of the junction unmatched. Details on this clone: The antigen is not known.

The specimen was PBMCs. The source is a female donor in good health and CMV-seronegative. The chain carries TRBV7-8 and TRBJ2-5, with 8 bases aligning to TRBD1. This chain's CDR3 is CASSLAGTGQETQYF. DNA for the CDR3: TGTGCCAGCAGCTTAGCCGGGACAGGCCAAGAGACCCAGTACTTC.